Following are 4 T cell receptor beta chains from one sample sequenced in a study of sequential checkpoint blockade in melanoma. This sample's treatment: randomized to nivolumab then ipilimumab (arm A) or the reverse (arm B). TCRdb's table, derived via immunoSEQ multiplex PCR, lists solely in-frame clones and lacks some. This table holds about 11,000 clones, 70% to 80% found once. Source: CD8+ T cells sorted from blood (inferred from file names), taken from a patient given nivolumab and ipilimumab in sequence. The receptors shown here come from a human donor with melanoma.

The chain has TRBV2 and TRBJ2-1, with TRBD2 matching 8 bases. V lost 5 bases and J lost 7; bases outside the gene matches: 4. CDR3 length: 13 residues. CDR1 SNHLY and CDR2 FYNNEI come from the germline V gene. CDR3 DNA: TGTGCCAGCAGTCCGAGCGGGAGTAATGAGCAGTTCTTC. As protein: CASSPSGSNEQFF.

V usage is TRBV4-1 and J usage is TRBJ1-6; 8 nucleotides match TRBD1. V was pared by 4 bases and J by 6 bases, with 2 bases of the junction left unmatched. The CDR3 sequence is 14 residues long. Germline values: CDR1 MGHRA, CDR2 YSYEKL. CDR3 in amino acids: CASSPTGVNSPLHF. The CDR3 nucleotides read TGCGCCAGCAGCCCGACAGGGGTTAATTCACCCCTCCACTTT.

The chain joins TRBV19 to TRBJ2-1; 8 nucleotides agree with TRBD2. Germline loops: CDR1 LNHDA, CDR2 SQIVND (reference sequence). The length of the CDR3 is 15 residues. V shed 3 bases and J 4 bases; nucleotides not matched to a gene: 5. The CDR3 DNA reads TGTGCCAGTAGTATCGCTAGCGGGTCTTACAATGAGCAGTTCTTC. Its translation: CASSIASGSYNEQFF.

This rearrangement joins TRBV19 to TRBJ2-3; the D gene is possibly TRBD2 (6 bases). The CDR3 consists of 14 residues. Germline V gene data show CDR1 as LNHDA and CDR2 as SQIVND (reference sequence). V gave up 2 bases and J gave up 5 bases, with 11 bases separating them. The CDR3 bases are TGTGCCAGTAGTATAATCGGAGGGGTAGATACGCAGTATTTT. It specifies CASSIIGGVDTQYF. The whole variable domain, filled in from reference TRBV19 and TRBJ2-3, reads DGGITQSPKYLFRKEGQNVTLSCEQNLNHDAMYWYRQDPGQGLRLIYYSQIVNDFQKGDIAEGYSVSREKKESFPLTVTSAQKNPTAFYLCASSIIGGVDTQYFGPGTRLTVL.